Presented here are 18 T cell receptor beta chains from one specimen sequenced in a study of cytomegalovirus exposure and HLA in healthy donors. Both 60 Vbeta primers and 13 Jbeta primers went into the PCR. The table came from immunoSEQ multiplex PCR; TCRdb's copy has only in-frame clones and leaves some out. The sample lists approximately 110,000 clones; 74% were seen once. The sample consisted of PBMCs. These receptors all stem from a man in his forties or fifties in good health and CMV-seropositive.

The CDR3 nucleotides are TGTGCCAGCAGTCTTTCACAGCATGAGGAGACCCAGTACTTC. This gives the protein CASSLSQHEETQYF. The rearrangement joins TRBV27 to TRBJ2-5; D unclear. This CDR3 is 14 amino acids long. V was clipped by 5 bases and J by 5 bases, with 15 bases between them. In germline, CDR1 is MNHEY, CDR2 SMNVEV (reference sequence).

The rearrangement joins TRBV9 to TRBJ1-5, with 7 bases that match TRBD1. Looked up from germline, CDR1 is SGDLS and CDR2 is YYNGEE. The CDR3 has 15 amino acids. Trimming cost V 0 bases and J 7 bases; bases outside gene matches: 7. The CDR3 here is CASSVERQGVQPQHF. CDR3 bases: TGTGCCAGCAGCGTAGAGAGACAGGGCGTACAGCCCCAGCATTTT.

The chain carries TRBV7-2 and TRBJ2-5; TRBD1 matches at 8 bases. V trimming: 1 base; J trimming: 4 bases; junction bases outside the gene matches: 8. The germline gives CDR1 SGHTA, CDR2 FQGNSA. The CDR3 spans 16 residues. The CDR3: CASSLGAGGFRETQYF. Here the CDR3 DNA reads TGTGCCAGCAGCTTAGGGGCAGGGGGCTTTAGAGAGACCCAGTACTTC.

This clone was recorded only once. The chain couples TRBV7-2 to TRBJ1-1, with D unresolved. The ends were cut back, 7 bases at V and 3 bases at J, with 9 bases in the middle. Germline CDR1 SGHTA, CDR2 FQGNSA. This CDR3 has 12 residues. The CDR3 DNA is TGTGCCAGCACCCCCAGTTACACTGAAGCTTTCTTT. It yields the protein CASTPSYTEAFF.

This sequence joins TRBV5-4 and TRBJ2-5; D may be TRBD1 (6 bases). The CDR3 contains 14 residues. Germline V CDR1 and CDR2: SGHNT, YYREEE (reference sequence). The V end lost 4 bases, the J end lost 3 bases, and 13 bases lay between the germline ends. The CDR3 sequence is CASSPLGGKETQYF. CDR3 in DNA: TGTGCCAGCAGCCCGTTAGGGGGTAAAGAGACCCAGTACTTC.

The rearrangement links TRBV5-4 to TRBJ2-3, with 9 bases lining up with TRBD2. The trim removed 0 bases at V and 11 bases at J, leaving 13 bases unmatched. The germline V gene encodes CDR1 SGHNT and CDR2 YYREEE (reference sequence). The CDR3 length is 16 residues. CDR3 in DNA: TGTGCCAGCAGCTTGGGACGCGGGGGGGCACAGATAATGCAGTATTTT. Translating it yields CASSLGRGGAQIMQYF. The full variable domain, completed using reference TRBV5-4 and TRBJ2-3, is ETGVTQSPTHLIKTRGQQVTLRCSSQSGHNTVSWYQQALGQGPQFIFQYYREEENGRGNFPPRFSGLQFPNYSSELNVNALELDDSALYLCASSLGRGGAQIMQYFGPGTRLTVL.

The chain couples TRBV30 to TRBJ1-2; 12 bases map to TRBD1. The CDR3 spans 15 residues. V dropped 4 bases and J dropped 4; count of bases not matched to a gene: 7. From germline, CDR1 is GTSNPN and CDR2 SVGIG (reference sequence). The CDR3 region has the DNA TGTGCCTGGATGACCGGGACAGGGGGCCCCTATGGCTACACCTTC. Amino acids: CAWMTGTGGPYGYTF.

The chain carries TRBV6-5 and TRBJ2-7; no firm D call. The ends were cut back, 6 bases at V and 1 base at J, with 16 bases in the middle. CDR1 is MNHEY, CDR2 SVGAGI, per germline. The CDR3 length is 15 residues. The CDR3 loop is CASSPKPTKSYEQYF. In nucleotides, the CDR3 is TGTGCCAGCAGCCCAAAACCAACAAAATCCTACGAGCAGTACTTC.

This clone was seen just once. The chain links TRBV2 to TRBJ1-1, with 10 bases identical to TRBD1. Germline-derived CDR1 and CDR2 are SNHLY and FYNNEI. V lost 8 bases and J lost 1; bases outside the gene matches: 7. CDR3 length: 15 amino acids. This CDR3 is CASQTGGFANTEAFF. The CDR3 region has the DNA TGTGCCAGCCAGACAGGGGGCTTTGCGAACACTGAAGCTTTCTTT.

The rearrangement joins TRBV5-1 to TRBJ1-4; 11 bases are shared with TRBD1. Germline assignment: CDR1 SGHRS and CDR2 YFSETQ. Trimming at V came to 2 bases and at J to 7 bases, leaving 7 bases not matched to a gene. The CDR3 extends over 16 amino acids. The CDR3 DNA reads TGCGCCAGCAGCTTAGGACAGGGGGCACGGGGTGAAAAACTGTTTTTT. Translating gives CASSLGQGARGEKLFF.

This chain connects TRBV19 to TRBJ2-5; D perhaps matches TRBD1 (5 bases). CDR3 length equals 15 residues. V lost 3 bases, J lost 4 bases, and 15 bases lay in between. Germline values: CDR1 LNHDA, CDR2 SQIVND (reference sequence). The CDR3, as DNA: TGTGCCAGTAGTATTAGAACCCGTCAGGGAGAGACCCAGTACTTC. Translated: CASSIRTRQGETQYF.

J is TRBJ2-1 and V is TRBV2; TRBD2 matches at 12 bases. J was trimmed by 4 bases and V by 6 bases; bases with no gene match: 4. This CDR3 is built from 15 residues. The germline gives CDR1 SNHLY, CDR2 FYNNEI. The CDR3: CASRDGLAGYNEQFF. The CDR3 DNA sequence: TGTGCCAGCAGGGATGGACTAGCGGGATACAATGAGCAGTTCTTC.

Only one count was recorded for this clone. The chain recombines TRBV7-3 with TRBJ2-3, with D unresolved. V gave up 1 base and J gave up 0 bases, with 11 bases separating them. CDR3 length equals 16 residues. Germline-derived CDR1 and CDR2 are SGHTA and FQGTGA. The CDR3 sequence: CASSLSFTFSTDTQYF. CDR3 nucleotides: TGTGCCAGCAGCTTAAGTTTTACTTTCAGCACAGATACGCAGTATTTT.

The V call is TRBV4-2, the J call TRBJ2-7; 7 bases agree with TRBD1. Germline values: CDR1 LGHNA, CDR2 YNFKEQ. V was clipped by 2 bases and J by 2 bases; unmatched bases: 12. The CDR3 runs to 17 residues. The CDR3 loop is CASSQQYTPGQTYEQYF. CDR3 sequence (DNA): TGTGCCAGCAGCCAACAATACACCCCGGGACAGACCTACGAGCAGTACTTC.

The rearrangement uses TRBV7-8 and TRBJ2-1, with TRBD2 matching over 7 bases. This CDR3 is built from 15 residues. In germline, CDR1 is SGHVS, CDR2 FQNEAQ. Unmatched junction bases numbered 13, after V lost 5 bases and J lost 9 bases. The CDR3 DNA sequence: TGTGCCAGCAGCCCCCTTCTGGGACCGGGGGGTGAGCAGTTCTTC. Residues: CASSPLLGPGGEQFF.

This chain joins TRBV2 and TRBJ2-2, with 12 bases aligning to TRBD2. In germline, CDR1 is SNHLY, CDR2 FYNNEI. The V segment lost 7 bases and the J segment 6 bases; nucleotides outside the gene matches: 6. This CDR3 has 15 residues. The CDR3 nucleotides read TGTGCCAGCATTCGACTAGCGGGAGAATCCGGGGAGCTGTTTTTT. It codes for CASIRLAGESGELFF.

This clone showed up just once. The gene calls are TRBV19 and TRBJ1-2; perhaps TRBD1 as D (5 bases). Trimming took off 5 bases at V and 2 bases at J, with 9 bases between the two ends. CDR1 and CDR2 (germline): LNHDA, SQIVND (reference sequence). The CDR3 length is 13 residues. The chain's CDR3 is CASSGRQNYGYTF. CDR3 DNA: TGTGCCAGTAGTGGCAGACAGAACTATGGCTACACCTTC.

The rearrangement links TRBV7-9 to TRBJ1-4; 7 bases are a match to TRBD1. The germline V gene encodes CDR1 SEHNR and CDR2 FQNEAQ (reference sequence). The CDR3 sequence is 14 residues long. Trimming took 2 bases from V and 6 from J; bases not matched to a gene: 3. CDR3 loop: CASSLRQGDEKLFF. DNA of the CDR3: TGTGCCAGCAGCTTACGGCAGGGGGATGAAAAACTGTTTTTT.